These T cell receptor beta chains were read from a single sample in a study of T cell responses to AZD1222 COVID-19 vaccine. The method was immunoSEQ multiplex PCR; TCRdb's version includes in-frame clones alone and lacks a portion of them. Altogether some 130,000 clones are present, under 90% being singletons, with the ten largest covering more than 20%. Sequencing used peripheral blood, obtained on day 0 of AZD1222 vaccination. Source of these receptors: an adult in good health. CDR3s include the opening cysteine and the closing phenylalanine or tryptophan. D genes are given only for firm matches. Expanded clones are given a class, and other clones once, few, many or no size at all.

-	14	TRBV9	TRBJ1-1	-	TGTGCCAGCAGCGTGATGGCCCTGTCGGGTGAAGCTTTCTTT	CASSVMALSGEAFF
-	15	TRBV5-1	TRBJ2-1	-	TGCGCCAGCAGCCTACTAGCTCCGGATGTGAATGAGCAGTTCTTC	CASSLLAPDVNEQFF
-	15	TRBV18	TRBJ2-6	-	TGTGCCAGCTCACCAGAGCAGACTGGGGCCAACGTCCTGACTTTC	CASSPEQTGANVLTF
TRBD1	15	TRBV10-1	TRBJ1-1	few	TGCGCCACCTCCCGGGACAGGGGGTCGCCCACTGAAGCTTTCTTT	CATSRDRGSPTEAFF
-	14	TRBV27	TRBJ2-7	-	TGTGCCAGCAGTTTTGTGGACAGATCGGACGAGCAGTACTTC	CASSFVDRSDEQYF
-	15	TRBV6-6	TRBJ1-3	-	TGTGCCAGCAGCGAAACGGACAGCTCTGGAAACACCATATATTTT	CASSETDSSGNTIYF
TRBD1	15	TRBV28	TRBJ2-7	-	TGTGCCATCCAGTCTCCAGGGACAGGAGGCTACGAGCAGTACTTC	CAIQSPGTGGYEQYF
TRBD1	14	TRBV5-1	TRBJ2-1	-	TGCGCCAGCAGCCCAGGACAGGGTAGCAATGAGCAGTTCTTC	CASSPGQGSNEQFF
TRBD2	12	TRBV29-1	TRBJ2-1	few	TGCAGCGTTCGCCCGACGGGGGGTGAGCAGTTCTTC	CSVRPTGGEQFF
TRBD1	15	TRBV28	TRBJ1-5	-	TGTGCCAGCAGTTCAGGACAGGGGTCTAATCAGCCCCAGCATTTT	CASSSGQGSNQPQHF
-	13	TRBV9	TRBJ1-1	-	TGTGCCAGCAGCTCAGATCCCTCCACTGAAGCTTTCTTT	CASSSDPSTEAFF